What follows are 9 T cell receptor beta chains derived from one specimen sequenced in a study of response to subunit inactivated influenza vaccine. TCRdb re-called the RT-PCR reads with MiXCR, one entry per CDR3 protein. The sample lists roughly 460,000 distinct CDR3 sequences; approximately 11% were seen once. Sequenced here: PBMCs from blood, sampled 45 days after vaccination. These receptors all stem from a man aged 45-60 years who received an inactivated influenza vaccine.

This rearrangement joins TRBV7-9 to TRBJ2-3; D remains unclear. Germline assignment: CDR1 SEHNR and CDR2 FQNEAQ (reference sequence). The CDR3 has 14 amino acids. V was cut by 1 base and J by 7 bases, with 12 bases left in between. For the CDR3, the DNA is TGTGCCAGCAGCTTAGTCCTGGATGCCTATACGCAGTATTTT. It encodes CASSLVLDAYTQYF.

This clonotype was seen a handful of times. The chain recombines TRBV20-1 with TRBJ2-3; TRBD2 matches 8 bases. The length of the CDR3 is 15 residues. Germline V gene sequence: CDR1 DFQATT, CDR2 SNEGSKA (reference sequence). The CDR3 nucleotides are TGCAGCCTTGAAGAGAGCGGGGGTAGCACAGATACGCAGTATTTT. It specifies CSLEESGGSTDTQYF.

This clonotype has just a few counts. This chain joins TRBV30 and TRBJ2-7; 8 bases line up with TRBD1. The CDR3 loop spans 13 amino acids. After removal of 1 base from V and 7 bases from J, the junction contained 6 bases not matched to a gene. Germline V gene data show CDR1 as GTSNPN and CDR2 as SVGIG (reference sequence). CDR3: CAWSAQGAGEQYF. The DNA of the CDR3 is TGTGCCTGGAGTGCTCAGGGGGCTGGAGAGCAGTACTTC.

The chain uses TRBV20-1 and TRBJ1-2, with D unresolved. Germline CDR1 DFQATT, CDR2 SNEGSKA (reference sequence). The germline V and J ends were trimmed by 2 bases and 4 bases, with 11 bases remaining between them. The CDR3 extends over 13 amino acids. CDR3 DNA sequence: TGCAGTGCTAGACCGAGAGAGATCTATGGCTACACCTTC. It yields the protein CSARPREIYGYTF.

The chain uses TRBV20-1 and TRBJ2-1; D remains unclear. The CDR3 extends over 12 amino acids. Germline loops: CDR1 DFQATT, CDR2 SNEGSKA (reference sequence). Trimming shortened V by 4 bases and J by 7 bases, and 11 bases separated the two germline ends. The CDR3 reads CSATKTGNEQFF. The CDR3 DNA sequence: TGCAGTGCTACGAAAACCGGGAATGAGCAGTTCTTC.

The chain joins TRBV7-2 to TRBJ2-1; 11 positions agree with TRBD2. The germline gives CDR1 SGHTA, CDR2 FQGNSA. The V and J ends lost 4 bases and 7 bases, in that order; junction bases with no gene match: 6. The CDR3 consists of 15 residues. The CDR3 loop reads CASSYLAGGRNEQFF. For the CDR3, the DNA is TGTGCCAGCAGCTATCTAGCGGGGGGCAGGAATGAGCAGTTCTTC.

This clonotype showed up many times. The chain joins TRBV5-1 to TRBJ2-2; D uncertain. Trimming cost V 1 base and J 4 bases, with 11 bases left between them. The length of the CDR3 is 15 residues. Germline V gives CDR1 SGHRS, CDR2 YFSETQ. The DNA for the CDR3 is TGCGCCAGCAGCTTGCTTACCTCGGGCACCGGGGAGCTGTTTTTT. Amino acid sequence: CASSLLTSGTGELFF.

This clonotype was found a few times. The J gene is TRBJ2-2, the V gene TRBV20-1; 10 nucleotides agree with TRBD2. The CDR3 consists of 15 residues. Germline V lookup: CDR1 DFQATT, CDR2 SNEGSKA (reference sequence). V gave up 5 bases and J gave up 5 bases; unmatched junction bases: 8. In DNA, the CDR3 is TGCAGTGCTGGGGTCAGCGGGAGGGCGACCGGGGAGCTGTTTTTT. This codes for CSAGVSGRATGELFF.

The sample holds a few counts of this clonotype. The chain uses TRBV7-2 and TRBJ2-3; D remains ambiguous. CDR3 length equals 13 residues. V lost 4 bases, J lost 4 bases, and 9 bases lay in between. CDR1 SGHTA and CDR2 FQGNSA come from the germline V gene. Written as DNA, the CDR3 is TGTGCCAGCAGCTCGCCGGTAGCAGATACGCAGTATTTT. It specifies CASSSPVADTQYF. Drawing the rest from reference TRBV7-2 and TRBJ2-3, the complete variable domain is GAGVSQSPSNKVTEKGKDVELRCDPISGHTALYWYRQSLGQGLEFLIYFQGNSAPDKSGLPSDRFSAERTGGSVSTLTIQRTQQEDSAVYLCASSSPVADTQYFGPGTRLTVL.